Below, 10 T cell receptor beta chains from the same sample are listed, as sequenced in a study of blood T cell repertoires in COVID-19. Some clones are missing from TCRdb's copy, which holds only in-frame ones; the method was immunoSEQ multiplex PCR. The sample includes about 120,000 clones, 74% of them seen just once. The source material was peripheral blood. These TCRs come from a man between 60 and 75 years old with acute or convalescent COVID-19.

The chain has TRBV6-5 and TRBJ1-5; the D gene is possibly TRBD1 (6 bases). Trimming pared 5 bases from V and 7 bases from J, leaving 15 bases between. The length of the CDR3 is 14 residues. Germline V gene sequence: CDR1 MNHEY, CDR2 SVGAGI. In DNA, the CDR3 is TGTGCCAGCAGTCTACACAGGGACCGCCAGCCCCAGCATTTT. It translates to CASSLHRDRQPQHF.

The chain is built from TRBV19 and TRBJ1-6; 7 nucleotides align to TRBD1. CDR3 length: 16 amino acids. Germline V gene lookup returns CDR1 LNHDA and CDR2 SQIVND (reference sequence). Trimming cost V 3 bases and J 6 bases; bases outside gene matches: 8. This CDR3 reads CASSMGAGGFNSPLHF. The CDR3 bases are TGTGCCAGTAGTATGGGGGCAGGGGGTTTTAATTCACCCCTCCACTTT.

The chain carries TRBV30 and TRBJ2-7; 7 nucleotides match TRBD1. Per germline, CDR1 GTSNPN and CDR2 SVGIG (reference sequence). J lost 2 bases, V lost 7 bases, and 5 bases had no gene match. This CDR3 spans 12 amino acids. The CDR3 DNA sequence: TGTGCCTCCAGACAGGGACCCTACGAGCAGTACTTC. Residues: CASRQGPYEQYF.

The CDR3 DNA reads TGTGCCAGTAGTATGACTAGCACAGATACGCAGTATTTT. Protein sequence: CASSMTSTDTQYF. The chain combines TRBV19 with TRBJ2-3; no firm D call. Germline-derived CDR1 and CDR2 are LNHDA and SQIVND (reference sequence). The CDR3 is made up of 13 amino acids. The V end lost 3 bases, the J end lost 0 bases, and 4 bases lay between the germline ends.

This chain joins TRBV7-3 and TRBJ2-1; D gene uncertain. The V end lost 8 bases, the J end lost 4 bases, and 9 bases lay between the germline ends. This CDR3 is built from 12 residues. From germline, CDR1 is SGHTA and CDR2 FQGTGA. In DNA, the CDR3 is TGTGCCAGCGGGCGTAGGTACAATGAGCAGTTCTTC. This gives the protein CASGRRYNEQFF.

This chain connects TRBV5-6 to TRBJ1-2; D is unclear. The CDR3 spans 10 residues. The V end was cut by 2 bases, the J end by 9 bases, with 5 bases between. Germline CDR1 SGHDT, CDR2 YYEEEE. This CDR3 is CASSLASYTF. CDR3 in DNA: TGTGCCAGCAGCTTAGCGAGCTACACCTTC.

This clone was counted a single time. This chain joins TRBV5-1 and TRBJ1-2; no clear D. This CDR3 spans 14 amino acids. CDR1 is SGHRS and CDR2 is YFSETQ in the germline V gene. V dropped 3 bases and J dropped 7 bases, with 16 bases sitting between them. The DNA of the CDR3 is TGCGCCAGCAGCTCTCAGGACGGGGTTCGTGGCTACACCTTC. It codes for CASSSQDGVRGYTF.

The gene calls are TRBV5-4 and TRBJ1-6, with 12 nucleotides matching TRBD1. The V gene end was trimmed by 4 bases and the J gene end by 7 bases; junction bases not matched to a gene: 3. From germline, CDR1 is SGHNT and CDR2 YYREEE (reference sequence). This CDR3 has 15 residues. CDR3 sequence (DNA): TGTGCCAGCAGCCGGGGACAGGGGGCGAATTCACCCCTCCACTTT. Protein product: CASSRGQGANSPLHF.

V and J are TRBV6-5 and TRBJ2-7, with D tentatively TRBD1 (5 bases). Looked up from germline, CDR1 is MNHEY and CDR2 is SVGAGI. CDR3 length: 13 residues. The V end lost 2 bases, the J end lost 9 bases, and 14 bases lay between the germline ends. CDR3: CASSYEQGNRQYF. The CDR3 DNA follows: TGTGCCAGCAGTTACGAGCAGGGTAATAGGCAGTACTTC.

The rearrangement uses TRBV27 and TRBJ2-7; 7 bases line up with TRBD2. V lost 8 bases to trimming and J lost 7 bases; unmatched junction nucleotides: 11. Germline CDR1 and CDR2: MNHEY and SMNVEV (reference sequence). The CDR3 consists of 13 residues. The CDR3 DNA reads TGTGCCAGCTGGGCGGGAGAATCAATGGAGCAGTACTTC. Protein sequence: CASWAGESMEQYF.